What follows is one TCR beta chain and its context. The data belong to a study of blood T cell repertoires in COVID-19. Study information: Researchers got acute and convalescent COVID-19 samples from the United States, Italy and Spain.

Categorization into cohorts depended on clinical history that participants reported. Trimming took 3 bases from V and 4 from J, leaving 18 bases between them. The germline gives CDR1 DFQATT, CDR2 SNEGSKA (reference sequence). The CDR3 length is 16 residues. In the original analysis: Quantification of nucleated cells was approximated via reference gene primer amplification. Clones were sequenced by immunoSEQ multiplex PCR, and TCRdb holds only the in-frame ones, with some missing. D and trimming come from the DNA, and the V and J calls and clone size come from that table. The table includes 300,000 to 400,000 clones, just over 85% detected once.

Input material: PBMCs or T cells enriched from blood (not recorded which). The TCR comes from a woman between 40 and 50 years old with acute COVID-19. V usage is TRBV20-1 and J usage is TRBJ2-2, with a weak D call TRBD1 (8 bases). The CDR3 reads CSASDWNRGGTGELFF. The CDR3 coding sequence is TGCAGTGCTAGTGACTGGAACAGGGGGGGCACCGGGGAGCTGTTTTTT.